This T cell receptor (beta chain) is from a study of cytomegalovirus exposure and HLA in healthy donors. Study conclusions and caveats: In vitro work confirmed that three CMV-associated chains recognize CMV antigens. It was 150 to 200 TCR beta chains that were listed as cytomegalovirus-associated. While the bulk of TCR sequences proved rare, some public TCRs turned up in many donors.

On this clone: The antigen is undetermined.

CDR1 is MGHRA, CDR2 YSYEKL, per germline. Losses at the gene ends were 3 bases for V and 9 bases for J; bases not matched to a gene: 3. CDR3 size: 13 residues. Assay used: immunoSEQ multiplex PCR; TCRdb lists only in-frame clones, some missing. The sample yields some 150,000 clones, roughly 89% seen once. Sequenced: PBMCs. The gene calls are TRBV4-1 and TRBJ2-1, with TRBD1 identical over 9 bases. This TCR was sampled from a woman between 18 and 30 years old in good health and CMV-seropositive. CDR3 DNA sequence: TGCGCCAGCAGCCAGGGACAGGGAAGTGAGCAGTTCTTC. This translates into CASSQGQGSEQFF.